The T cell receptor (beta chain) under discussion was sequenced for a study of response to subunit inactivated influenza vaccine (dated by TCRdb to 2017 to 2018). Turning to the overall study: Deep quantitative profiling of the T cell receptor repertoire was used in the study to follow responses to a trivalent subunit inactivated influenza vaccine.

Library prep was done by RT-PCR. Reads for this sample came from an Illumina HiSeq 2500. The public reads were reanalyzed by TCRdb: fastp trimming at Q25, MiXCR alignment, in-frame beta chains only. When rows share a CDR3 protein, they turn into one entry using the most common DNA and genes. For this sample the table gives about 620,000 distinct CDR3 sequences, of which 10% to 15% were detected only once. Clones ranked in the top ten supply roughly 10% of the sample. The CDR3 runs 11 amino acids, cysteine and phenylalanine included. Only the CDR3 region is kept as DNA, spanning 33 bases read in frame from base 1. Per the germline V gene, SGHVS is the CDR1 and FNYEAQ is the CDR2. The V end loses 5 bases and the J end loses 5 bases, and a stretch of 6 bases separates them. Overall study results and their limits: According to the authors, only a limited number of new T cells may be recruited by each seasonal influenza vaccination.

With regard to this clonotype: What this receptor recognizes is not known. Base qualities are not recorded, but no much larger clone differs from it by a single base.

This clonotype was sampled from a man aged 45 to 65 who received an inactivated influenza vaccine. Donor details come from another sample of the same person, matched by shared clones. The source material was PBMCs from blood, sampled on the day of vaccination. The rearranged segments are TRBV7-6 and TRBJ2-5; no D gene is confidently identified. The DNA is as follows: TGTGCCAGCAGCGCGATGGAGACCCAGTACTTC. It translates to CASSAMETQYF.